The 32 T cell receptor beta chains below come from one sample, sequenced in a study of blood T cells in healthy people across ages. The second PCR ran about 6 to 12 cycles with a sample-barcoded 5' primer and J-beta primers. TCRdb independently ran MiXCR on the 5' RACE reads; one entry per CDR3 protein. The sample records 780,000 or so distinct CDR3 sequences, about 53% being singletons. What was sequenced was blood. The receptors were gathered from a man at least 80 years old in good health.

The V call is TRBV6-5, the J call TRBJ1-1; no clear D. CDR1 MNHEY and CDR2 SVGAGI come from the germline V gene. Trimming took off 6 bases at V and 1 base at J, with 12 bases between the two ends. The CDR3 consists of 14 residues. The CDR3 region has the DNA TGTGCCAGCAGCTTACCGGGGAGGAACACTGAAGCTTTCTTT. Residues: CASSLPGRNTEAFF.

This clonotype was seen a handful of times. The gene calls are TRBV15 and TRBJ2-5; TRBD2 aligns across 11 bases. CDR1 and CDR2 from the germline V gene are LNHNV and YYDKDF (reference sequence). Trimming cost V 5 bases and J 3 bases; bases outside gene matches: 11. CDR3 size: 17 residues. The CDR3 here is CATSGSKLAGEEETQYF. CDR3 nucleotides: TGTGCCACCAGCGGATCTAAACTAGCGGGGGAGGAAGAGACCCAGTACTTC.

V is TRBV6-6 and J is TRBJ1-6; D is ambiguous. From germline, CDR1 is MNHNY and CDR2 SVGAGI (reference sequence). Trimming cost V 4 bases and J 6 bases, with 7 bases left between them. The CDR3 consists of 13 residues. CDR3 DNA: TGTGCCAGCAGTTTCGGGCCTAATTCACCCCTCCACTTT. Encoded protein: CASSFGPNSPLHF.

The chain couples TRBV14 to TRBJ1-2; weak D call: TRBD1 (5 bases). Germline loops: CDR1 SGHDN, CDR2 FVKESK. The germline V and J ends were trimmed by 0 bases and 3 bases, with 8 bases remaining between them. The CDR3 contains 14 residues. CDR3 residues: CASSQEGAHYGYTF. DNA for the CDR3: TGTGCCAGCAGCCAAGAAGGGGCCCACTATGGCTACACCTTC.

V and J are TRBV27 and TRBJ1-2, with a tentative D call TRBD1 (5 bases). Germline-derived CDR1 and CDR2 are MNHEY and SMNVEV (reference sequence). CDR3 length: 13 residues. Trimming took 6 bases from V and 4 from J, leaving 12 bases between them. CDR3 DNA: TGTGCCAGCAGGCAAGGGACGCCCTATGGCTACACCTTC. Its translation: CASRQGTPYGYTF.

V usage is TRBV29-1 and J usage is TRBJ2-5; D gene unclear. Trimming cost V 6 bases and J 5 bases, with 16 bases left between them. Looked up from germline, CDR1 is SQVTM and CDR2 is ANQGSEA. CDR3 length: 13 residues. CDR3 in amino acids: CSVRSPLGETQYF. The CDR3 DNA reads TGCAGCGTGCGGTCCCCGCTGGGGGAGACCCAGTACTTC.

The chain couples TRBV12-3 or TRBV12-4 to TRBJ1-5; D perhaps matches TRBD1 (6 bases). The length of the CDR3 is 15 residues. Trimming left V 3 bases short and J 4 bases short, with 13 bases between. DNA of the CDR3: TGTGCCAGCAGTTTTGCCAGGGGTGTAAATCAGCCCCAGCATTTT. The encoded protein is CASSFARGVNQPQHF.

The CDR3 region is CASSPRTSETSRTGELFF. CDR3 sequence (DNA): TGTGCCAGCAGCCCACGGACTAGCGAGACGTCGCGGACCGGGGAGCTGTTTTTT. The V gene is TRBV9, the J gene TRBJ2-2; TRBD2 agrees at 9 bases. Looked up from germline, CDR1 is SGDLS and CDR2 is YYNGEE. The CDR3 has 18 amino acids. The V gene end was trimmed by 4 bases and the J gene end by 5 bases; junction bases not matched to a gene: 15.

This clonotype occurred a few times. The CDR3 nucleotides read TGTGCCAGCAGTTCCCCGGGACAGCTTTACAATGAGCAGTTCTTC. Translating gives CASSSPGQLYNEQFF. The chain couples TRBV12-3 or TRBV12-4 to TRBJ2-1; 7 bases line up with TRBD1. The CDR3 has 15 residues. V shed 4 bases, J shed 4 bases, and the junction held 7 bases outside the gene matches.

V gene TRBV7-2 combines with J gene TRBJ1-4, with D tentatively TRBD1 (5 bases). Per the germline V gene, CDR1 is SGHTA and CDR2 is FQGNSA. This CDR3 spans 14 amino acids. V was shortened by 5 bases and J by 8 bases, with 15 bases between the two germline ends. CDR3 sequence (DNA): TGTGCCAGCAGCCCAGACTGGGGGGGGGAAAAACTGTTTTTT. Its translation is CASSPDWGGEKLFF.

This clonotype was observed a few times. This chain's CDR3 is CASSYQSTSGGDEQFF. DNA for the CDR3: TGCGCCAGCAGCTACCAGTCCACTTCGGGGGGGGATGAGCAGTTCTTC. V usage is TRBV4-1 and J usage is TRBJ2-1; 8 bases map to TRBD2. This CDR3 has 16 residues. The germline V gene has CDR1 MGHRA and CDR2 YSYEKL. V shed 5 bases and J 8 bases; nucleotides not matched to a gene: 14.

The sample holds a few counts of this clonotype. This chain links TRBV12-5 with TRBJ2-5, with D maybe TRBD2 (5 bases). Deletions cut 0 bases from V and 0 bases from J, with 8 bases between. CDR3 size: 15 residues. Germline V gene sequence: CDR1 LGHNT, CDR2 FRNRAP. This chain's CDR3 is CASGLVWGDQETQYF. The CDR3 nucleotides are TGTGCTAGTGGTTTGGTGTGGGGAGACCAAGAGACCCAGTACTTC.

The gene calls are TRBV5-1 and TRBJ2-1; 11 bases fit TRBD2. The germline V gene has CDR1 SGHRS and CDR2 YFSETQ. This CDR3 has 16 residues. V shed 4 bases and J 6 bases; nucleotides not matched to a gene: 9. The CDR3 DNA follows: TGCGCCAGCAGCGGGATGACTAGCGGGATAATCAATGAGCAGTTCTTC. This translates into CASSGMTSGIINEQFF.

The chain uses TRBV2 and TRBJ2-7; possible D gene TRBD2, 6 bases. Deletions cut 6 bases from V and 7 bases from J, with 10 bases between. Germline assignment: CDR1 SNHLY and CDR2 FYNNEI. This CDR3 is 11 amino acids long. The DNA for the CDR3 is TGTGCCAGCAGGACTAGTAGGGAGCAGTACTTC. Its protein product is CASRTSREQYF. Drawing the rest from reference TRBV2 and TRBJ2-7, the complete variable domain is EPEVTQTPSHQVTQMGQEVILRCVPISNHLYFYWYRQILGQKVEFLVSFYNNEISEKSEIFDDQFSVERPDGSNFTLKIRSTKLEDSAMYFCASRTSREQYFGPGTRLTVT.

This clonotype was detected only a few times. The gene calls are TRBV29-1 and TRBJ2-3, with TRBD2 matching 13 bases. Germline assignment: CDR1 SQVTM and CDR2 ANQGSEA. This CDR3 is built from 14 residues. With 4 bases clipped from V and 14 bases from J, the junction kept 12 bases outside the gene matches. CDR3 loop: CSVAGLAGARYAYF. The CDR3 DNA follows: TGCAGCGTTGCTGGACTAGCGGGAGCCAGATACGCGTATTTT.

Many counts were recorded for this clonotype. CDR3 region: CSAPGLRGTSIQYF. Here the CDR3 DNA reads TGCAGTGCCCCAGGGTTGAGGGGAACGAGCATTCAGTACTTC. The rearrangement uses TRBV20-1 and TRBJ2-4; either TRBD1 or TRBD2 may fit D (5 bases each). The V gene lost 6 bases and the J gene lost 9 bases, with 21 bases spanning the gap. Germline CDR1 reads DFQATT; CDR2 reads SNEGSKA (reference sequence). The CDR3 spans 14 residues.

This clonotype was observed a few times. The CDR3 nucleotides are TGTGCCAGCAGTCTCACCCGACAGGGCTTGGGAAACATTCAGTACTTC. Translation gives CASSLTRQGLGNIQYF. The gene calls are TRBV6-5 and TRBJ2-4, with 7 bases lining up with TRBD1. Germline assignment: CDR1 MNHEY and CDR2 SVGAGI. V dropped 5 bases and J dropped 6; count of bases not matched to a gene: 13. There are 16 residues in the CDR3.

This clonotype appeared a few times. The rearrangement uses TRBV21-1 and TRBJ1-5; TRBD1 is the table's D call, not checked against the DNA. TRBV21-1 is marked as a pseudogene. The CDR3 spans 16 residues. The CDR3, as DNA: TGTGCCAGCAGCAAATTGGCCACTTGGGGGGATCAGCCCCAGCATTTT. It encodes CASSKLATWGDQPQHF.

This clonotype was seen a few times. This chain uses TRBV7-2 with TRBJ2-7, with no clear D. Trimming shortened V by 3 bases and J by 2 bases, and 11 bases separated the two germline ends. The CDR3 is 14 residues long. Germline CDR1 reads SGHTA; CDR2 reads FQGNSA. CDR3: CASSFTSVPYEQYF. CDR3 bases: TGTGCCAGCAGCTTTACCTCGGTCCCCTACGAGCAGTACTTC.

The chain is built from TRBV6-5 and TRBJ2-7, with a tentative D call TRBD1 (6 bases). V shed 0 bases and J shed 6 bases, with 15 bases lying between them. Germline loops: CDR1 MNHEY, CDR2 SVGAGI. The CDR3 has 15 amino acids. DNA of the CDR3: TGTGCCAGCAGTTACTCGAGCGAGCTAGGGGGCGAGCAGTACTTC. This translates into CASSYSSELGGEQYF.

The chain carries TRBV3-1 and TRBJ2-3, with TRBD2 as a possible D gene (5 bases). Trimming took 0 bases from V and 14 from J, leaving 15 bases between them. The CDR3 spans 13 residues. Germline values: CDR1 LGHDT, CDR2 YNNKEL (reference sequence). CDR3 protein: CASSQDIRGYAYF. DNA for the CDR3: TGTGCCAGCAGCCAAGATATCCGGGGATACGCGTATTTT.

The rearrangement joins TRBV6-5 to TRBJ1-1, with D uncertain. The CDR3 extends over 13 amino acids. In germline, CDR1 is MNHEY, CDR2 SVGAGI. Trimming stripped 2 bases from V and 5 bases from J, with 9 bases between. In DNA form, the CDR3 reads TGTGCCAGCAGTTACGACTTTACGACTGAAGCTTTCTTT. Protein product: CASSYDFTTEAFF.

The V call is TRBV20-1, the J call TRBJ1-2, with D perhaps matching TRBD1 (6 bases). This CDR3 has 12 amino acids. V was pared by 5 bases and J by 5 bases, with 12 bases between. CDR1 and CDR2 (germline): DFQATT, SNEGSKA (reference sequence). The CDR3 spells CSAPGQSYGYTF. CDR3 bases: TGCAGTGCTCCCGGACAGTCATATGGCTACACCTTC.

The rearrangement joins TRBV29-1 to TRBJ2-1, with 13 bases aligning to TRBD2. Losses at the gene ends were 2 bases for V and 6 bases for J; bases not matched to a gene: 10. Germline assignment: CDR1 SQVTM and CDR2 ANQGSEA. The CDR3 runs 17 residues. The CDR3 region is CSVEPRVLAGGSNEQFF. The CDR3 DNA reads TGCAGCGTTGAACCTAGGGTACTAGCGGGAGGGTCCAATGAGCAGTTCTTC.

This chain joins TRBV5-1 and TRBJ1-2, with 7 bases aligning to TRBD1. The germline V gene has CDR1 SGHRS and CDR2 YFSETQ. Losses at the gene ends were 4 bases for V and 4 bases for J; bases not matched to a gene: 7. The CDR3 consists of 14 residues. The chain's CDR3 is CASSETGKGYGYTF. The CDR3 region has the DNA TGCGCCAGCAGCGAGACAGGGAAAGGCTATGGCTACACCTTC.

This clonotype was detected ten times or more. The chain couples TRBV27 to TRBJ2-1, with no clear D. The CDR3 covers 15 residues. The V gene lost 0 bases and the J gene lost 0 bases, with 6 bases spanning the gap. The germline V gene encodes CDR1 MNHEY and CDR2 SMNVEV (reference sequence). The DNA of the CDR3 is TGTGCCAGCAGTTTATCGGTCAGCTCCTACAATGAGCAGTTCTTC. Protein: CASSLSVSSYNEQFF.

The V gene is TRBV2, the J gene TRBJ2-3; D is perhaps TRBD1 (5 bases). V lost 4 bases and J lost 1, with 12 bases in between. In germline, CDR1 is SNHLY, CDR2 FYNNEI. The CDR3 has 15 amino acids. In DNA, the CDR3 is TGTGCCAGCAGTGTTTCACAGGTTGGCACAGATACGCAGTATTTT. Translated, it gives CASSVSQVGTDTQYF.

The J gene is TRBJ1-2, the V gene TRBV30; the D is unclear. This CDR3 has 11 residues. Trimming stripped 4 bases from V and 8 bases from J, with 11 bases between. Germline V gene sequence: CDR1 GTSNPN, CDR2 SVGIG (reference sequence). The CDR3 reads CAWMPPDGYTF. The CDR3 nucleotides read TGTGCCTGGATGCCCCCGGACGGCTACACCTTC.

This chain uses TRBV5-1 with TRBJ1-2; TRBD1 agrees at 7 bases. V shed 4 bases and J 8 bases; nucleotides not matched to a gene: 11. Germline lookup yields CDR1 SGHRS and CDR2 YFSETQ. The CDR3 length is 14 residues. The CDR3 loop reads CASSKRQGPEGYTF. DNA for the CDR3: TGCGCCAGCAGCAAGCGACAGGGTCCTGAAGGCTACACCTTC. Using reference TRBV5-1 and TRBJ1-2 for the parts outside the CDR3, the full variable domain is KAGVTQTPRYLIKTRGQQVTLSCSPISGHRSVSWYQQTPGQGLQFLFEYFSETQRNKGNFPGRFSGRQFSNSRSEMNVSTLELGDSALYLCASSKRQGPEGYTFGSGTRLTVV.

V is TRBV7-2 and J is TRBJ2-4, with 13 bases identical to TRBD2. Trimming took 0 bases from V and 1 from J; bases not matched to a gene: 6. The CDR3 sequence is 19 residues long. Germline V gene sequence: CDR1 SGHTA, CDR2 FQGNSA. The CDR3 nucleotides read TGTGCCAGCAGCTTAGCGGGGGGACTAGCGGGATGGGCCAAAAACATTCAGTACTTC. Translating it yields CASSLAGGLAGWAKNIQYF. Variable domain in full (rest from reference TRBV7-2 and TRBJ2-4): GAGVSQSPSNKVTEKGKDVELRCDPISGHTALYWYRQSLGQGLEFLIYFQGNSAPDKSGLPSDRFSAERTGGSVSTLTIQRTQQEDSAVYLCASSLAGGLAGWAKNIQYFGAGTRLSVL.

The rearrangement links TRBV7-9 to TRBJ1-2, with D possibly TRBD1 on 6 matching bases. With 5 bases removed from V and 6 bases from J, the gap between germline ends came to 22 bases. The CDR3 is made up of 16 amino acids. Germline loops: CDR1 SEHNR, CDR2 FQNEAQ (reference sequence). In nucleotides, the CDR3 is TGTGCCAGCAGCAACTTAGTGGGGGGGGCATCGAATGGCTACACCTTC. This sequence encodes CASSNLVGGASNGYTF.

The CDR3 region has the DNA TGTGCCAGCAGCTTGGGGGGCCCATTGCTCGCATACGAGCAGTACTTC. Translating it yields CASSLGGPLLAYEQYF. The gene calls are TRBV5-4 and TRBJ2-7; possibly TRBD1 for D (5 bases). This CDR3 is 16 amino acids long. Trimming stripped 0 bases from V and 4 bases from J, with 17 bases between. Germline V gives CDR1 SGHNT, CDR2 YYREEE (reference sequence). The whole variable domain, remainder taken from reference TRBV5-4 and TRBJ2-7, is ETGVTQSPTHLIKTRGQQVTLRCSSQSGHNTVSWYQQALGQGPQFIFQYYREEENGRGNFPPRFSGLQFPNYSSELNVNALELDDSALYLCASSLGGPLLAYEQYFGPGTRLTVT.